This T cell receptor (beta chain) was captured by sequencing in a study of Ad26.COV2.S vaccination and SARS-CoV-2 variants. In germline, CDR1 is MNHEY, CDR2 SVGEGT. The CDR3 totals 12 residues. For this clone: The junction differs from germline at one of its ends, possibly a read error.

Here immunoSEQ multiplex PCR was the method, and the copy in TCRdb shows in-frame clones only, minus some. The sample carries approximately 480,000 clones, approximately 88% recorded once. Described treatment: some 19 received Ad26.COV2.S at low or high dose, single or two shots; 5 received placebo; per-sample allocation not given. The study sampled participants on day 63 after the first vaccine or placebo injection. This chain connects TRBV6-2 or TRBV6-3 to TRBJ1-6; 9 positions agree with TRBD1. The origin of this receptor is a person aged 18-60 years who received the Ad26.COV2.S COVID-19 vaccine or a placebo. Here the sequenced sample was peripheral blood, taken in a trial of Ad26.COV2.S vaccine versus placebo. The CDR3 sequence is CASSRSGTGSLF. The CDR3 nucleotides are TGTGCCAGCAGTCGATCCGGGACAGGGTCCCTCTTT.